The 20 T cell receptor beta chains below were found in one sample sequenced in a study of T cells after yellow fever vaccination. TCRdb fed the 5' RACE reads into MiXCR, producing one record per CDR3 protein. The profile shows 300,000 or so distinct CDR3 sequences, 10% to 15% of them singletons. The sequenced sample was CD4+ T cells sorted from PBMCs, obtained 45 days after the yellow fever booster vaccination. The source of these receptors is a man aged 30 to 45 who received the YFV17D yellow fever vaccine.

This clonotype occurred a few times. The rearrangement joins TRBV30 to TRBJ1-1, with TRBD1 identical over 7 bases. Germline lookup yields CDR1 GTSNPN and CDR2 SVGIG (reference sequence). The junction had 15 bases not matched to a gene; V was cut back by 3 bases and J by 5 bases. This CDR3 region has 16 residues. CDR3 DNA: TGTGCCTGGAGAAGTTGGCTCTACAGGGGCGGAACTGAAGCTTTCTTT. This translates into CAWRSWLYRGGTEAFF.

This clonotype was picked up many times. This chain uses TRBV12-3 or TRBV12-4 with TRBJ2-3; 7 bases match TRBD2. J lost 5 bases, V lost 3 bases, and 5 bases had no gene match. The length of the CDR3 is 14 residues. DNA of the CDR3: TGTGCCAGCAGTTTTCCAGCGGGACGAGATACGCAGTATTTT. Translating gives CASSFPAGRDTQYF.

This clonotype was detected a few times. V is TRBV11-1 and J is TRBJ2-6, with 10 bases identical to TRBD1. The CDR3 extends over 19 amino acids. V shed 5 bases and J 4 bases; nucleotides not matched to a gene: 14. Germline V lookup: CDR1 SGHAT, CDR2 FQDESV (reference sequence). The CDR3 DNA sequence: TGTGCCAGCAGCCTTAACCCCCGGGACAGGGGCTCCGGGGCCAACGTCCTGACTTTC. Amino acids: CASSLNPRDRGSGANVLTF.

The V and J genes are TRBV4-3 and TRBJ2-3; D not certain. The CDR3 contains 14 residues. Germline V lookup: CDR1 LGHNA, CDR2 YSLEER. Trimming left V 0 bases short and J 4 bases short, with 8 bases between. The CDR3, as DNA: TGCGCCAGCAGCCAAGACTTCATCCCAGATACGCAGTATTTT. Residues: CASSQDFIPDTQYF.

This clonotype was observed a few times. The genes are TRBV4-1 and TRBJ2-7; D may be TRBD1 (6 bases). CDR1 MGHRA and CDR2 YSYEKL come from the germline V gene. The length of the CDR3 is 13 residues. V lost 4 bases, J lost 4 bases, and 11 bases lay in between. The CDR3 region has the DNA TGCGCCAGCAGCCGAGGACAGAATTACGAGCAGTACTTC. This sequence encodes CASSRGQNYEQYF.

This clonotype came up many times. This chain uses TRBV7-3 with TRBJ2-1, with 11 bases that match TRBD2. Germline CDR1 and CDR2: SGHTA and FQGTGA. The CDR3 is 13 amino acids. The CDR3 DNA reads as TGTGCTTCGGGGACTAGCGGAGGGAATGAGCAGTTCTTC. This translates into CASGTSGGNEQFF.

V gene TRBV28 combines with J gene TRBJ2-2; no clear D gene. Germline V gene lookup returns CDR1 MDHEN and CDR2 SYDVKM. CDR3 length: 12 amino acids. The V end was cut by 4 bases, the J end by 4 bases, with 4 bases between. The CDR3 loop is CASSWSTGELFF. The CDR3 nucleotides read TGTGCCAGCAGTTGGTCCACCGGGGAGCTGTTTTTT.

This clonotype has only a few counts. The chain has TRBV5-1 and TRBJ2-7, with D tentatively TRBD1 or TRBD2 (5 bases each). This CDR3 region has 15 residues. Deletions cut 4 bases from V and 3 bases from J, with 17 bases between. Germline V lookup: CDR1 SGHRS, CDR2 YFSETQ. The CDR3 DNA follows: TGCGCCAGCAGCGCATCCGGGACGGAAGACTACGAGCAGTACTTC. Encoded protein: CASSASGTEDYEQYF.

This chain links TRBV3-1 with TRBJ2-1; 15 nucleotides agree with TRBD2. V shed 4 bases and J 9 bases; nucleotides not matched to a gene: 7. This CDR3 contains 16 residues. Germline loops: CDR1 LGHDT, CDR2 YNNKEL (reference sequence). The CDR3 DNA reads as TGTGCCAGCAGCCGTGGACTAGCGGGAGGGTCTGGTGAGCAGTTCTTC. Its protein is CASSRGLAGGSGEQFF.

The V gene is TRBV4-2, the J gene TRBJ2-2, with 8 positions matching TRBD2. The CDR3 has 17 amino acids. Germline V gene lookup returns CDR1 LGHNA and CDR2 YNFKEQ. V lost 1 base, J lost 2 bases, and 6 bases stayed unmatched. The CDR3 nucleotides are TGTGCCAGCAGCCAAGGTGTGCTAGCGGGCAACACCGGGGAGCTGTTTTTT. It specifies CASSQGVLAGNTGELFF.

J is TRBJ2-2 and V is TRBV29-1; 7 bases fit TRBD1. The CDR3 has 14 residues. Germline-derived CDR1 and CDR2 are SQVTM and ANQGSEA. The V segment lost 7 bases and the J segment 0 bases; nucleotides outside the gene matches: 5. The CDR3 region is CSAAGTANTGELFF. CDR3 nucleotides: TGCAGCGCTGCCGGGACAGCGAACACCGGGGAGCTGTTTTTT.

V gene TRBV20-1 combines with J gene TRBJ1-1; TRBD1 aligns across 7 bases. The CDR3 consists of 15 residues. Germline-derived CDR1 and CDR2 are DFQATT and SNEGSKA (reference sequence). Trimming took 1 base from V and 7 from J; bases not matched to a gene: 12. CDR3 loop: CSARARQGVINEAFF. CDR3 sequence (DNA): TGCAGTGCTAGAGCCCGACAGGGCGTAATAAATGAAGCTTTCTTT.

This clonotype was recorded a few times. Compared with germline, one end of the junction differs, possibly owing to a read error. V gene TRBV10-3 combines with J gene TRBJ2-7; weak D call: TRBD2 (5 bases). The V gene's germline CDR1 is ENHRY and CDR2 SYGVKD. The CDR3 consists of 12 residues. The CDR3 region has the DNA TGTGCCGTCAGATTCGGGGACTACGAGCAGTACTTC. Protein: CAVRFGDYEQYF.

This clonotype was seen a few times. The V and J genes are TRBV7-2 and TRBJ2-7; TRBD2 aligns across 7 bases. This CDR3 is 14 amino acids long. J was trimmed by 5 bases and V by 5 bases; bases with no gene match: 9. Germline loops: CDR1 SGHTA, CDR2 FQGNSA. The CDR3 loop is CASSAAGRRNEQYF. CDR3 in DNA: TGTGCCAGCAGCGCAGCGGGACGGCGCAACGAGCAGTACTTC.

CDR3 sequence (DNA): TGCAGCGTTGATCGGGGGGGGAATACGCAGTATTTT. Translation: CSVDRGGNTQYF. V is TRBV29-1 and J is TRBJ2-3; 8 nucleotides line up with TRBD2. The junction had 3 bases not matched to a gene; V was cut back by 3 bases and J by 7 bases. Germline values: CDR1 SQVTM, CDR2 ANQGSEA. This CDR3 is 12 amino acids long.

V usage is TRBV9 and J usage is TRBJ2-2, with 9 nucleotides matching TRBD2. CDR1 and CDR2 (germline): SGDLS, YYNGEE. Trimming cost V 0 bases and J 4 bases; bases outside gene matches: 4. The CDR3 totals 16 residues. CDR3 DNA sequence: TGTGCCAGCAGCGTAGACCTAGCGGGAATCACCGGGGAGCTGTTTTTT. Amino acids: CASSVDLAGITGELFF.

This clonotype showed up many times. V and J are TRBV12-3 or TRBV12-4 and TRBJ2-2; D is unclear. The CDR3 runs to 13 residues. Deletions cut 3 bases from V and 6 bases from J, with 8 bases between. Written as DNA, the CDR3 is TGTGCCAGCAGTTTGGGATGGCCCGGGGAGCTGTTTTTT. This sequence encodes CASSLGWPGELFF.

This clonotype came up a few times. The J gene is TRBJ2-3, the V gene TRBV12-3 or TRBV12-4; D not certain. V was pared by 3 bases and J by 0 bases, with 7 bases between. The CDR3 has 14 residues. The CDR3 region is CASSLMGSTDTQYF. For the CDR3, the DNA is TGTGCCAGCAGTTTGATGGGAAGCACAGATACGCAGTATTTT.

The chain employs TRBV12-3 or TRBV12-4 and TRBJ2-2, with D uncertain. V was cut by 6 bases and J by 1 base, with 9 bases left in between. CDR3 length equals 14 residues. CDR3 in amino acids: CASRIWENTGELFF. The DNA for the CDR3 is TGTGCCAGCAGGATTTGGGAGAACACCGGGGAGCTGTTTTTT.

The chain is built from TRBV20-1 and TRBJ2-3; 13 positions agree with TRBD2. The J segment lost 2 bases and the V segment lost 4 bases, leaving 9 bases of the junction unmatched. The CDR3 totals 17 residues. Germline CDR1 DFQATT, CDR2 SNEGSKA (reference sequence). The CDR3, as DNA: TGCAGTGCTATCTGGGGGGGACTAGCGGGACCCACAGATACGCAGTATTTT. Translated, it gives CSAIWGGLAGPTDTQYF.